Listed here are 5 T cell receptor beta chains from one sample, sequenced in a study of OX40 agonist ivuxolimab in advanced cancers. Here immunoSEQ multiplex PCR was the method, and the copy in TCRdb shows in-frame clones only, minus some. The sample contains approximately 47,000 clones, more than 70% of which appear only once. The starting material was CD4+ or CD8+ T cells sorted from blood, obtained in a trial of the OX40 agonist ivuxolimab. The receptors were sampled from an adult with an advanced solid tumor such as melanoma, head and neck, liver or kidney cancer.

CDR3 sequence reads: CSVDRQNTEAFF. DNA of the CDR3: TGCAGCGTTGACAGGCAGAACACTGAAGCTTTCTTT. The genes are TRBV29-1 and TRBJ1-1; no clear D. Germline CDR1 SQVTM, CDR2 ANQGSEA. The CDR3 has 12 amino acids. V dropped 3 bases and J dropped 1 base, with 6 bases sitting between them. The full variable domain, with the rest looked up from reference TRBV29-1 and TRBJ1-1, is SAVISQKPSRDICQRGTSLTIQCQVDSQVTMMFWYRQQPGQSLTLIATANQGSEATYESGFVIDKFPISRPNLTFSTLTVSNMSPEDSSIYLCSVDRQNTEAFFGQGTRLTVV.

J is TRBJ1-1 and V is TRBV29-1; D is undetermined. The CDR3 length is 12 residues. Germline-derived CDR1 and CDR2 are SQVTM and ANQGSEA. V dropped 4 bases and J dropped 3 bases, with 9 bases sitting between them. The DNA of the CDR3 is TGCAGCGTTGGGAAGTTGGACACTGAAGCTTTCTTT. The encoded protein is CSVGKLDTEAFF.

The rearrangement links TRBV5-4 to TRBJ1-2, with 12 bases matching TRBD1. This CDR3 region has 15 residues. V trimming: 3 bases; J trimming: 1 base; junction bases outside the gene matches: 1. Per germline, CDR1 SGHNT and CDR2 YYREEE (reference sequence). CDR3: CASSWDRGLNYGYTF. The CDR3 DNA sequence: TGTGCCAGCAGCTGGGACAGGGGGCTTAACTATGGCTACACCTTC.

The chain couples TRBV7-9 to TRBJ2-1, with 7 bases aligning to TRBD2. The CDR3 loop spans 16 amino acids. J lost 5 bases, V lost 0 bases, and 7 bases had no gene match. Per the germline V gene, CDR1 is SEHNR and CDR2 is FQNEAQ (reference sequence). The CDR3 DNA reads TGTGCCAGCAGCTTAGCGAAGGCTAGCGGTAACAATGAGCAGTTCTTC. Translating gives CASSLAKASGNNEQFF. The whole variable domain, remainder taken from reference TRBV7-9 and TRBJ2-1, is DTGVSQNPRHKITKRGQNVTFRCDPISEHNRLYWYRQTLGQGPEFLTYFQNEAQLEKSRLLSDRFSAERPKGSFSTLEIQRTEQGDSAMYLCASSLAKASGNNEQFFGPGTRLTVL.

For this clone: No conserved phenylalanine or tryptophan ends this CDR3, so it is likely a read error. Because the CDR3's place on the DNA is in doubt, the DNA is left out and the CDR3 is given as listed by TCRdb. This rearrangement joins TRBV30 to TRBJ2-3; TRBD2, the table's D call, was not compared with the DNA. The CDR3 is 13 residues long, ends included. Looked up from germline, CDR1 is GTSNPN and CDR2 is SVGIG (reference sequence). The CDR3 loop is CAWSPPGLAGIQV.